A single sample is the source of the 22 T cell receptor beta chains below, sequenced in a study of shared clonotypes between healthy human individuals. Measured with immunoSEQ multiplex PCR; TCRdb has only the in-frame clones, and not every one. The sample lists 950,000 to 1,300,000 clones, more than 60% occurring once. The specimen was memory CD4+ T cells sorted from blood. Specified subset: CD45RA-negative fraction. The receptors stem from a man younger than 35 in good health.

The chain uses TRBV21-1 and TRBJ2-7; the table's D call of TRBD2 was not tested on the DNA. TRBV21-1 is deemed a pseudogene. CDR3 size: 17 residues. Here the CDR3 reads CASSTRSGGGRTYEQYF. In DNA form, the CDR3 reads TGTGCCAGCAGCACGAGAAGTGGAGGCGGGAGGACCTACGAGCAGTACTTC.

The chain employs TRBV5-1 and TRBJ1-3; D is undetermined. CDR1 and CDR2 from the germline V gene are SGHRS and YFSETQ. Trimming removed 7 bases at V and 0 bases at J, with 11 bases between. The CDR3 extends over 14 amino acids. The CDR3 sequence is CASAAEASGNTIYF. The CDR3, as DNA: TGCGCCAGCGCCGCGGAGGCCTCTGGAAACACCATATATTTT.

This chain links TRBV7-9 with TRBJ2-7; TRBD1 agrees at 7 bases. The CDR3 is 16 residues long. CDR1 and CDR2 (germline): SEHNR, FQNEAQ (reference sequence). With 2 bases clipped from V and 5 bases from J, the junction kept 12 bases outside the gene matches. The CDR3 DNA sequence: TGTGCCAGCAGCTTATACGGGGACAGCCTGCTCGACGAGCAGTACTTC. Residues: CASSLYGDSLLDEQYF. Based on the CDR3 plus reference TRBV7-9 and TRBJ2-7, the full variable domain is DTGVSQNPRHKITKRGQNVTFRCDPISEHNRLYWYRQTLGQGPEFLTYFQNEAQLEKSRLLSDRFSAERPKGSFSTLEIQRTEQGDSAMYLCASSLYGDSLLDEQYFGPGTRLTVT.

This clone was recorded once. V and J are TRBV6-6 and TRBJ2-3, with 7 bases that match TRBD2. J gave up 3 bases and V 8 bases, and 5 bases lay outside the gene matches. Germline V gene lookup returns CDR1 MNHNY and CDR2 SVGAGI (reference sequence). The CDR3 sequence is 13 residues long. The CDR3 sequence: CASLASGTDTQYF. CDR3 DNA sequence: TGTGCCAGCTTGGCTAGCGGTACAGATACGCAGTATTTT.

This clone was recorded a few times. V and J are TRBV19 and TRBJ1-6, with D perhaps matching TRBD1 (6 bases). Germline V gene data show CDR1 as LNHDA and CDR2 as SQIVND (reference sequence). This CDR3 has 16 residues. V lost 5 bases, J lost 0 bases, and 11 bases lay in between. CDR3 sequence: CASSPTGSSYNSPLHF. The CDR3 DNA follows: TGTGCCAGTAGTCCTACAGGGAGCTCCTATAATTCACCCCTCCACTTT.

The chain carries TRBV27 and TRBJ2-1; D ambiguous. The CDR3 totals 13 residues. Trimming took 7 bases from V and 5 from J, leaving 12 bases between them. Germline V gene data show CDR1 as MNHEY and CDR2 as SMNVEV (reference sequence). The chain's CDR3 is CASIQTHNNEQFF. The CDR3 coding sequence is TGTGCCAGCATCCAAACTCATAACAATGAGCAGTTCTTC.

This chain joins TRBV11-2 and TRBJ1-1; no clear D gene. Germline V CDR1 and CDR2: SGHAT, FQNNGV. This CDR3 spans 16 amino acids. The ends were cut back, 2 bases at V and 3 bases at J, with 16 bases in the middle. CDR3 sequence: CASSLSKEKKDTEAFF. The CDR3 DNA sequence: TGTGCCAGCAGCTTAAGTAAGGAAAAGAAGGACACTGAAGCTTTCTTT.

V usage is TRBV5-1 and J usage is TRBJ2-1; TRBD2 matches 7 bases. Germline-derived CDR1 and CDR2 are SGHRS and YFSETQ. Trimming at V came to 4 bases and at J to 6 bases, leaving 13 bases not matched to a gene. The CDR3 covers 16 residues. As DNA, the CDR3 is TGCGCCAGCAGCCCCAGTGGCCGGGAGGTGGGCAATGAGCAGTTCTTC. Translated: CASSPSGREVGNEQFF.

V and J are TRBV27 and TRBJ1-6, with TRBD1 identical over 12 bases. Trimming at V came to 6 bases and at J to 13 bases, leaving 7 bases not matched to a gene. The length of the CDR3 is 14 residues. Germline V lookup: CDR1 MNHEY, CDR2 SMNVEV (reference sequence). CDR3: CASRFRDRGLPLHF. The CDR3, as DNA: TGTGCCAGCAGATTTCGGGACAGGGGGCTTCCCCTCCACTTT.

The J gene is TRBJ2-1, the V gene TRBV6-5; TRBD2 matches 7 bases. The CDR3 runs to 15 residues. Germline values: CDR1 MNHEY, CDR2 SVGAGI. V was clipped by 2 bases and J by 2 bases; unmatched bases: 3. The CDR3 nucleotides are TGTGCCAGCAGTTACGGCGGGAGTACCTACAATGAGCAGTTCTTC. Translating it yields CASSYGGSTYNEQFF.

Remarks on this clone: At the DNA level, this CDR3 is encoded by other sequences in the same sample as well. The V call is TRBV19, the J call TRBJ1-5; D is uncertain. Germline values: CDR1 LNHDA, CDR2 SQIVND (reference sequence). Trimming took 7 bases from V and 4 from J, leaving 8 bases between them. The CDR3 extends over 12 amino acids. CDR3 nucleotides: TGTGCCAGTAAGGAAGGGAATCAGCCCCAGCATTTT. Protein: CASKEGNQPQHF.

This chain connects TRBV2 to TRBJ2-7, with a possible D match to TRBD1 (5 bases). V was cut by 11 bases and J by 0 bases, with 14 bases left in between. Germline lookup yields CDR1 SNHLY and CDR2 FYNNEI. The CDR3 consists of 13 residues. The chain's CDR3 is CAGMTVSSYEQYF. CDR3 coding DNA: TGTGCCGGTATGACAGTGAGCTCCTACGAGCAGTACTTC.

This clone was detected a few times. The chain recombines TRBV21-1 with TRBJ1-1. TRBV21-1 is reported as a pseudogene. This CDR3 has 15 amino acids. The CDR3 nucleotides read TGTGCCAGCGGCCAAGGCCGACTGTCGAACACTGAAGCTTTCTTT. Its protein is CASGQGRLSNTEAFF.

This clone was found a few times. V and J are TRBV18 and TRBJ1-3; D perhaps matches TRBD1 (5 bases). The germline CDR1 and CDR2 sequences are KGHSH and LQKENI. The CDR3 loop spans 15 amino acids. V was pared by 5 bases and J by 2 bases, with 13 bases between. The CDR3, as DNA: TGTGCCAGCTCATCAGCCGGGACTCCTGGAAACACCATATATTTT. Protein sequence: CASSSAGTPGNTIYF.

This clone has a handful of counts. The V gene is TRBV20-1, the J gene TRBJ1-1, with D unresolved. Trimming shortened V by 3 bases and J by 4 bases, and 6 bases separated the two germline ends. CDR1 is DFQATT, CDR2 SNEGSKA, per germline (reference sequence). The CDR3 sequence is 11 residues long. CDR3 in amino acids: CSARAATEAFF. The CDR3 DNA follows: TGCAGTGCTAGGGCGGCCACTGAAGCTTTCTTT.

The V call is TRBV9, the J call TRBJ1-3; the D is unclear. The CDR3 runs to 14 residues. V was cut by 3 bases and J by 4 bases, with 11 bases left in between. Germline V gene lookup returns CDR1 SGDLS and CDR2 YYNGEE. CDR3 nucleotide sequence: TGTGCCAGCAGCGACCAGGTTGGGGGAAACACCATATATTTT. Its protein is CASSDQVGGNTIYF.

V usage is TRBV10-2 and J usage is TRBJ1-4; D gene unclear. V was cut by 5 bases and J by 3 bases, with 13 bases left in between. The CDR3 covers 15 residues. The V gene's germline CDR1 is WSHSY and CDR2 SAAADI. In nucleotides, the CDR3 is TGCGCCAGCAGTTCCCGGATGCCGGCTAATGAAAAACTGTTTTTT. This gives the protein CASSSRMPANEKLFF.

The chain carries TRBV10-3 and TRBJ1-5; 8 nucleotides match TRBD1. The CDR3 loop spans 15 amino acids. V shed 2 bases, J shed 6 bases, and the junction held 6 bases outside the gene matches. Germline-derived CDR1 and CDR2 are ENHRY and SYGVKD. CDR3: CAISEGQGAGQPQHF. For the CDR3, the DNA is TGTGCCATCAGTGAGGGTCAGGGGGCAGGTCAGCCCCAGCATTTT.

The rearrangement uses TRBV28 and TRBJ1-5, with a possible D match to TRBD1 (6 bases). Germline V gives CDR1 MDHEN, CDR2 SYDVKM. Trimming removed 2 bases from V and 6 bases from J, with 8 bases in between. CDR3 size: 13 residues. In nucleotides, the CDR3 is TGTGCCAGCAGTTTAACAGGGAGTCAGCCCCAGCATTTT. It codes for CASSLTGSQPQHF.

On this clone: A clone one base away is much larger, so this may be a read error. The rearrangement uses TRBV18 and TRBJ1-5; the D is unclear. CDR1 and CDR2 (germline): KGHSH, LQKENI. The CDR3 covers 13 residues. CDR3 sequence reads: CASSPTENRPQHF. The CDR3 bases are TGTGCCAGCTCACCCACAGAGAATCGGCCCCAGCATTTT.

V is TRBV18 and J is TRBJ1-5; D might be TRBD1 (5 bases). CDR1 KGHSH and CDR2 LQKENI come from the germline V gene. Trimming took 3 bases from V and 7 from J, leaving 13 bases between them. CDR3 length: 14 amino acids. The CDR3 nucleotides read TGTGCCAGCTCACCCCAGGACAAGGGACAGCCCCAGCATTTT. Translated: CASSPQDKGQPQHF.

The chain couples TRBV19 to TRBJ1-5; TRBD1 aligns across 8 bases. The CDR3 runs to 12 residues. Unmatched junction bases numbered 9, after V lost 5 bases and J lost 15 bases. The germline gives CDR1 LNHDA, CDR2 SQIVND (reference sequence). CDR3 region: CASSPGTGVGHF. Here the CDR3 DNA reads TGTGCCAGTAGTCCAGGGACAGGCGTAGGGCATTTT.